Below, 4 T cell receptor beta chains from the same sample are listed, as sequenced in a study of T cells after posttransplantation cyclophosphamide. Generated by immunoSEQ multiplex PCR, the TCRdb table keeps only in-frame clones and is missing some. The sample holds about 22,000 clones, about nine tenths seen once. A marrow graft followed busulfan-fludarabine conditioning, with cyclophosphamide on days +3 and +4. The starting material was PBMCs, obtained after allogeneic stem cell transplant with posttransplant cyclophosphamide. These receptors all stem from a female patient younger than 45 who received an allogeneic stem cell transplant from an unrelated donor, was CMV-positive, and had no GVHD. Some T cells may be provided by the graft donor.

The CDR3 here is CASSFGTAPGGQYF. The CDR3, as DNA: TGTGCCAGCAGCTTCGGGACCGCTCCGGGAGGGCAGTACTTC. The chain couples TRBV11-2 to TRBJ2-5; 8 bases are shared with TRBD2. After removal of 3 bases from V and 11 bases from J, the junction contained 11 bases not matched to a gene. Germline V CDR1 and CDR2: SGHAT, FQNNGV. This CDR3 comprises 14 residues.

The gene calls are TRBV12-5 and TRBJ2-6; tentatively, D is TRBD1 (5 bases). The CDR3 sequence is 14 residues long. Germline lookup yields CDR1 LGHNT and CDR2 FRNRAP. V dropped 5 bases and J dropped 4 bases, with 9 bases sitting between them. CDR3: CASGQGSGANVLTF. CDR3 bases: TGTGCTAGTGGTCAGGGTTCCGGGGCCAACGTCCTGACTTTC. Filled out from reference TRBV12-5 and TRBJ2-6, the complete variable domain reads DARVTQTPRHKVTEMGQEVTMRCQPILGHNTVFWYRQTMMQGLELLAYFRNRAPLDDSGMPKDRFSAEMPDATLATLKIQPSEPRDSAVYFCASGQGSGANVLTFGAGSRLTVL.

The chain uses TRBV5-1 and TRBJ1-2; weak D call: TRBD1 (5 bases). This CDR3 has 14 residues. V lost 4 bases, J lost 4 bases, and 14 bases lay in between. Germline V lookup: CDR1 SGHRS, CDR2 YFSETQ. The CDR3 spells CASSTQGEIYGYTF. The CDR3 nucleotides read TGCGCCAGCAGCACCCAAGGGGAAATCTATGGCTACACCTTC.

V gene TRBV7-2 combines with J gene TRBJ2-6; no clear D. The CDR3 runs 16 residues. Germline V gene lookup returns CDR1 SGHTA and CDR2 FQGNSA. V was cut by 5 bases and J by 0 bases, with 11 bases left in between. For the CDR3, the DNA is TGTGCCAGCAGCCCCATTCGGTTCTCTGGGGCCAACGTCCTGACTTTC. This codes for CASSPIRFSGANVLTF.